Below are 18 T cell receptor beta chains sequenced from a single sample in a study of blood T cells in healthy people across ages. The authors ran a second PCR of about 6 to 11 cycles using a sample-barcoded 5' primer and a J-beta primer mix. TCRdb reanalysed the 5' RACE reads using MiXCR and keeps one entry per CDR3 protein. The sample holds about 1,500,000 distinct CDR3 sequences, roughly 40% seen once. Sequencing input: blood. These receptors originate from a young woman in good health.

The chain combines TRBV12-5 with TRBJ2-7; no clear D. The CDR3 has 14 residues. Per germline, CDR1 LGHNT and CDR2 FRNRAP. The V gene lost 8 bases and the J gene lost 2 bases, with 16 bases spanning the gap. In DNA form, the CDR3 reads TGTGCTAGTTCACGCTCCCTTAGGCCCTACGAGCAGTACTTC. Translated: CASSRSLRPYEQYF.

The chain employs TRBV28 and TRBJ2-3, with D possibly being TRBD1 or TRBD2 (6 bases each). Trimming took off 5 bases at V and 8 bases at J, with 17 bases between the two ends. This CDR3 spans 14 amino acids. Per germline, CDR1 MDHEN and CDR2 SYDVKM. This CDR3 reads CASSGGTPGATQYF. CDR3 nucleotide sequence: TGTGCCAGCAGTGGGGGGACACCGGGAGCTACGCAGTATTTT.

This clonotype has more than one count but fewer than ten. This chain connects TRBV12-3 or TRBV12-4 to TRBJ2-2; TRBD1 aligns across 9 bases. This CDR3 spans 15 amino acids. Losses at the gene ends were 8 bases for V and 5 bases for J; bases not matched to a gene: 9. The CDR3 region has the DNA TGTGCCAGCGGGCCTGGGACAGGGATTACCGGGGAGCTGTTTTTT. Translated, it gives CASGPGTGITGELFF.

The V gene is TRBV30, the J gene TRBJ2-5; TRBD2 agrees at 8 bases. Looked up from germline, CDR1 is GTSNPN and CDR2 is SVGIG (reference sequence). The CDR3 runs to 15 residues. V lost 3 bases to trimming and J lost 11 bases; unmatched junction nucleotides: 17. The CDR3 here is CAWSTKSGSRNEQYF. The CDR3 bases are TGTGCCTGGAGCACCAAGAGCGGGAGTAGGAATGAGCAGTACTTC.

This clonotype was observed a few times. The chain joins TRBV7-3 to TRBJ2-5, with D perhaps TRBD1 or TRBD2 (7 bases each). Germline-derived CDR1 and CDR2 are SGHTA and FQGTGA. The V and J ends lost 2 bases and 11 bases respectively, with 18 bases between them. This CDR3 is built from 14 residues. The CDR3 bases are TGTGCCAGCAGCTTACAGCCAGGGGGGGTTGAGCAGTACTTC. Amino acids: CASSLQPGGVEQYF.

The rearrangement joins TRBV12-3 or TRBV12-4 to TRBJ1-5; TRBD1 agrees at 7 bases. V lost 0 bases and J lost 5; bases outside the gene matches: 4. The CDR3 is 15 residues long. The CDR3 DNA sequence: TGTGCCAGCAGTTTAGCGGGACAGAGCTATCAGCCCCAGCATTTT. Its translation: CASSLAGQSYQPQHF.

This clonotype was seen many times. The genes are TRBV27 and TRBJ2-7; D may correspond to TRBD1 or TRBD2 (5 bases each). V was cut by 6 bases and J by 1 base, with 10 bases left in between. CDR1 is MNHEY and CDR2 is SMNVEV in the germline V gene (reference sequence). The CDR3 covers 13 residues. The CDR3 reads CASSPWGSYEQYF. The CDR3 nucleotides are TGTGCCAGCAGCCCGTGGGGGTCCTACGAGCAGTACTTC.

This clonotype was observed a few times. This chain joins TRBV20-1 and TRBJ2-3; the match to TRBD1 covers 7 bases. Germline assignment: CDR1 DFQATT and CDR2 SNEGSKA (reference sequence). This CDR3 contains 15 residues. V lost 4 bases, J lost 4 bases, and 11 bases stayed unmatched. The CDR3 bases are TGCAGTGCTAACTCAGGGGAAACAGGGGCAGATACGCAGTATTTT. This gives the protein CSANSGETGADTQYF.

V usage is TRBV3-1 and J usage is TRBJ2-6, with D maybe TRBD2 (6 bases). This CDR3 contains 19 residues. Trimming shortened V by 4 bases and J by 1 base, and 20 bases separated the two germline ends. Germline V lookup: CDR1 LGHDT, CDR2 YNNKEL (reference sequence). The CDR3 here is CASSPLGISGSSGANVLTF. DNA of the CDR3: TGTGCCAGCAGCCCCCTGGGGATTAGCGGATCGTCTGGGGCCAACGTCCTGACTTTC.

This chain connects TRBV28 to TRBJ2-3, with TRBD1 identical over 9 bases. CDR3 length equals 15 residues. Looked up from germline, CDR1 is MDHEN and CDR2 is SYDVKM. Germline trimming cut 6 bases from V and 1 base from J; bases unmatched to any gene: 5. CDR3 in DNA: TGTGCCAGCAGCAAACAGGGGGCGGGCACAGATACGCAGTATTTT. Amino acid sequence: CASSKQGAGTDTQYF.

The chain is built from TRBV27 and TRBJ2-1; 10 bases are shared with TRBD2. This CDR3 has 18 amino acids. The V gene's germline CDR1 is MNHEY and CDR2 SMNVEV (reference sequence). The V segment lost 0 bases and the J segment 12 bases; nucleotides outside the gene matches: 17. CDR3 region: CASSLSLVEAGGPFGQFF. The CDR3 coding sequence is TGTGCCAGCAGTTTATCCTTGGTTGAAGCGGGAGGGCCCTTTGGGCAGTTCTTC.

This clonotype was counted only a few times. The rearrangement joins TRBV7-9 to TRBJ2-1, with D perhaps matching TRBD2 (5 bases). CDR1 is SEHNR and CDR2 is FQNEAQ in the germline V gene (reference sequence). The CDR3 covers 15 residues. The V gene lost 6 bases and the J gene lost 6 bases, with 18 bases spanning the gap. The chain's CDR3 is CASSPGEATSNEQFF. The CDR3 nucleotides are TGTGCCAGCAGTCCCGGTGAGGCAACTAGCAATGAGCAGTTCTTC.

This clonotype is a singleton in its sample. The CDR3 coding sequence is TGTGCCAGCTCACCCCAGGGGGCGAGTAACAATCAGCCCCAGCATTTT. Residues: CASSPQGASNNQPQHF. The chain combines TRBV18 with TRBJ1-5, with 8 bases fitting TRBD1. This CDR3 comprises 16 residues. Germline CDR1 and CDR2: KGHSH and LQKENI. V dropped 3 bases and J dropped 3; count of bases not matched to a gene: 7.

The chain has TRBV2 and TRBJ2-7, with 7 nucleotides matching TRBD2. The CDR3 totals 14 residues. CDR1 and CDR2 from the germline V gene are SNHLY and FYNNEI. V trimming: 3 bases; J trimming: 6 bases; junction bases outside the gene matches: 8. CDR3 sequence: CASSDRREPREQYF. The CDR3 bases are TGTGCCAGCAGTGACCGGCGGGAGCCCCGCGAGCAGTACTTC.

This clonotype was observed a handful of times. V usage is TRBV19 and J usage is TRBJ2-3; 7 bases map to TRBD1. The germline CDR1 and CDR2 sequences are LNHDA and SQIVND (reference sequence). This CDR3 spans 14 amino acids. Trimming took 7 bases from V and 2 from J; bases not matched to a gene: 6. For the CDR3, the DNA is TGTGCCAGTAAGCAGGGGGTGACCACAGATACGCAGTATTTT. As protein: CASKQGVTTDTQYF.

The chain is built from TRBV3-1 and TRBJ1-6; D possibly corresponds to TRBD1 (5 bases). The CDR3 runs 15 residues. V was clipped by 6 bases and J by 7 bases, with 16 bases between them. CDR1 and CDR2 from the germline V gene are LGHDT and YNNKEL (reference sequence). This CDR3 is CASSPAGTANSPLHF. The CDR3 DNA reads TGTGCCAGCAGTCCAGCCGGGACCGCGAATTCACCCCTCCACTTT.

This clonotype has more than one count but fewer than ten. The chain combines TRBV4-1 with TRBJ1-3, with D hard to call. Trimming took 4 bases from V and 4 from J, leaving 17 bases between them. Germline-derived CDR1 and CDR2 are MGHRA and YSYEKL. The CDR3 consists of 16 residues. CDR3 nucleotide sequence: TGCGCCAGCAGCCCTCTCGCCTCAAAGGCCGGAAACACCATATATTTT. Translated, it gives CASSPLASKAGNTIYF.

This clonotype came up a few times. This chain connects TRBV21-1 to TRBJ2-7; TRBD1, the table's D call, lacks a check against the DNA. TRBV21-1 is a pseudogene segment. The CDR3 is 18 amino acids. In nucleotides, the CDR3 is TGTGCCAGCAGCAAAGCGCGAGCGGGACACTCCGCGACCTACGAGCAGTACTTC. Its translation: CASSKARAGHSATYEQYF.